What follows describes a single T cell receptor (beta chain). The data derive from a study of OX40 agonist ivuxolimab in advanced cancers. Germline lookup yields CDR1 MNHNS and CDR2 SASEGT. Trimming took 4 bases from V and 6 from J; bases not matched to a gene: 6. The CDR3 has 14 residues. Data came from immunoSEQ multiplex PCR; TCRdb stores just in-frame clones and leaves some out. The repertoire holds about 73,000 clones, with over 75% as singletons. This chain connects TRBV6-1 to TRBJ2-4; TRBD2 matches at 7 bases. Sequenced here: CD4+ or CD8+ T cells sorted from blood, sampled in a trial of the OX40 agonist ivuxolimab. This TCR came from an adult with an advanced solid tumor such as melanoma, head and neck, liver or kidney cancer. The CDR3 sequence is CASSAGTNRNIQYF. The CDR3 nucleotides read TGTGCCAGCAGTGCCGGGACTAACCGAAACATTCAGTACTTC.